This is a list of T cell receptor beta chains from one sample in a study of response to subunit inactivated influenza vaccine. TCRdb fed the RT-PCR reads into MiXCR, producing one record per CDR3 protein. The sample yields roughly 570,000 distinct CDR3 sequences, 13% to 15% seen once. The material was PBMCs from blood, obtained 11 to 12 days after vaccination. These receptors were collected from a man aged 45-65 years who received an inactivated influenza vaccine. Each CDR3 is given without its conserved first and last residue.

TRBV4-3 ASSRVDRDTEAF
TRBV10-3 AISLNSGYEQY
TRBV18 ASSPPTGRTYGYT
TRBV6-5 ASSYSETGSNEQF
TRBV6-1 ASGLQPQH
TRBV29-1 SVEGRASSETQY
TRBV20-1 SARAASGNYNEQF
TRBV29-1 SVRDSRAGLAGGLSTDTQY
TRBV20-1 SARDPLTNEKLF
TRBV7-9 ASSFGTGRTGELF